This passage covers 7 T cell receptor beta chains from one sample sequenced in a study of OX40 agonist ivuxolimab in advanced cancers. Here immunoSEQ multiplex PCR was the method, and the copy in TCRdb shows in-frame clones only, minus some. The sample has more than 95,000 clones; 85% to 90% are singletons. This specimen consisted of CD4+ or CD8+ T cells sorted from blood, obtained in a trial of the OX40 agonist ivuxolimab. The receptor set was obtained from an adult with an advanced solid tumor such as melanoma, head and neck, liver or kidney cancer.

The chain uses TRBV4-2 and TRBJ2-1; the match to TRBD1 covers 8 bases. The CDR3 is made up of 14 amino acids. J gave up 8 bases and V 4 bases, and 7 bases lay outside the gene matches. From germline, CDR1 is LGHNA and CDR2 YNFKEQ. The DNA of the CDR3 is TGTGCCAGCAGCCCCCGGACAGGGATCGATGAGCAGTTCTTC. Encoded protein: CASSPRTGIDEQFF.

The V gene is TRBV7-2, the J gene TRBJ2-3, with 10 bases fitting TRBD1. The CDR3 runs 16 residues. The V gene end was trimmed by 5 bases and the J gene end by 4 bases; junction bases not matched to a gene: 9. CDR1 and CDR2 from the germline V gene are SGHTA and FQGNSA. The CDR3 region has the DNA TGTGCCAGCAGCATAGGACAGGGGGGATTTGCAGATACGCAGTATTTT. This gives the protein CASSIGQGGFADTQYF.

This clone was detected a few times. The gene calls are TRBV30 and TRBJ2-4, with D perhaps TRBD1 (5 bases). Germline assignment: CDR1 GTSNPN and CDR2 SVGIG (reference sequence). Between the trimmed V and J ends, which lost 5 bases and 10 bases, there was a span of 18 bases. CDR3 size: 13 residues. The CDR3 coding sequence is TGTGCCTGGGGCCCCTCTTCAAAGGGGATTCAGTACTTC. As protein: CAWGPSSKGIQYF.

Only a few counts were recorded for this clone. This rearrangement joins TRBV10-2 to TRBJ2-7; the D gene is possibly TRBD2 (6 bases). With 11 bases removed from V and 5 bases from J, the gap between germline ends came to 16 bases. CDR1 is WSHSY, CDR2 SAAADI, per germline. This CDR3 contains 12 residues. DNA for the CDR3: TGCGCCTCCTGGGGGAGGAGCAACGAGCAGTACTTC. Amino acid sequence: CASWGRSNEQYF.

This rearrangement joins TRBV14 to TRBJ2-1, with TRBD1 identical over 8 bases. Germline V gene lookup returns CDR1 SGHDN and CDR2 FVKESK. The V gene end was trimmed by 4 bases and the J gene end by 7 bases; junction bases not matched to a gene: 9. This CDR3 spans 15 amino acids. The CDR3 sequence is CASSRATGVWNEQFF. The CDR3 bases are TGTGCCAGCAGCCGGGCGACAGGGGTATGGAATGAGCAGTTCTTC. Complete variable domain (other parts from reference TRBV14 and TRBJ2-1): EAGVTQFPSHSVIEKGQTVTLRCDPISGHDNLYWYRRVMGKEIKFLLHFVKESKQDESGMPNNRFLAERTGGTYSTLKVQPAELEDSGVYFCASSRATGVWNEQFFGPGTRLTVL.

The sample holds one count of this clone. The J gene is TRBJ2-6, the V gene TRBV6-5, with a tentative D call TRBD2 (5 bases). V shed 1 base and J shed 2 bases, with 6 bases lying between them. The CDR3 consists of 15 residues. Germline V gene sequence: CDR1 MNHEY, CDR2 SVGAGI. The CDR3 coding sequence is TGTGCCAGCAGTTACTTCGGGACTGGGGCCAACGTCCTGACTTTC. Its protein is CASSYFGTGANVLTF.

The chain employs TRBV9 and TRBJ1-1, with 8 bases fitting TRBD1. The CDR3 is 16 amino acids. The ends lost 4 bases at V and 4 bases at J; junction bases unmatched: 12. The germline V gene encodes CDR1 SGDLS and CDR2 YYNGEE. DNA of the CDR3: TGTGCCAGCAGCAAATCTCCGGGACAGGCGACCACTGAAGCTTTCTTT. The encoded protein is CASSKSPGQATTEAFF. Complete variable domain (other parts from reference TRBV9 and TRBJ1-1): DSGVTQTPKHLITATGQRVTLRCSPRSGDLSVYWYQQSLDQGLQFLIQYYNGEERAKGNILERFSAQQFPDLHSELNLSSLELGDSALYFCASSKSPGQATTEAFFGQGTRLTVV.